This passage covers 15 T cell receptor beta chains from one sample sequenced in a study of identical twins. Using its own MiXCR run on the 5' RACE reads, TCRdb lists one record per CDR3 protein. Of hundreds of thousands of distinct CDR3 sequences in the sample, 8.6% were seen once. These same records also appear under a second study, on yellow fever vaccine responses in identical twins.

The sequenced sample was PBMCs. The receptors shown here come from a woman aged 18-29 years in good health.

The V gene is TRBV5-1, the J gene TRBJ2-3; D remains ambiguous. Germline CDR1 is SGHRS and CDR2 is YFSETQ. V gave up 4 bases and J gave up 3 bases, with 15 bases separating them. This CDR3 has 15 amino acids. CDR3 nucleotides: TGCGCCAGCAGCAGAATCCCTGGACGGACAGATACGCAGTATTTT. It is translated as CASSRIPGRTDTQYF.

This clonotype was counted a few times. The rearrangement joins TRBV4-2 to TRBJ2-2, with D possibly TRBD2 on 6 matching bases. CDR3 length equals 19 residues. V lost 4 bases to trimming and J lost 1 base, with 22 bases between them. Germline CDR1 is LGHNA and CDR2 is YNFKEQ. The chain's CDR3 is CASSRGEGGTIKNTGELFF. CDR3 sequence (DNA): TGTGCCAGCAGCCGGGGGGAAGGCGGGACCATTAAGAACACCGGGGAGCTGTTTTTT.

This chain joins TRBV4-2 and TRBJ2-1, with 7 bases that match TRBD2. Germline loops: CDR1 LGHNA, CDR2 YNFKEQ. The V gene end was trimmed by 3 bases and the J gene end by 10 bases; junction bases not matched to a gene: 12. The CDR3 is 15 amino acids. CDR3 in DNA: TGTGCCAGCAGCCAGACTCCGGGACTACCGAAAGAGCAGTTCTTC. This codes for CASSQTPGLPKEQFF.

This clonotype was recorded at least ten times. The V and J genes are TRBV15 and TRBJ1-2, with D uncertain. With 0 bases removed from V and 6 bases from J, the gap between germline ends came to 8 bases. CDR3 length: 13 residues. Germline V lookup: CDR1 LNHNV, CDR2 YYDKDF (reference sequence). The CDR3 bases are TGTGCCACCAGCAGAGATGACCCAGATGGCTACACCTTC. Its protein is CATSRDDPDGYTF.

The chain recombines TRBV7-2 with TRBJ2-7; no clear D gene. Germline CDR1 SGHTA, CDR2 FQGNSA. CDR3 size: 16 residues. The V end was cut by 2 bases, the J end by 4 bases, with 18 bases between. The CDR3 reads CASSLTPQLDWYEQYF. DNA for the CDR3: TGTGCCAGCAGCTTAACGCCGCAGCTAGATTGGTACGAGCAGTACTTC.

This clonotype was counted at least ten times. The chain recombines TRBV6-5 with TRBJ2-1, with D perhaps being TRBD1 or TRBD2 (5 bases each). Germline V gene data show CDR1 as MNHEY and CDR2 as SVGAGI. The CDR3 has 16 amino acids. The germline V and J ends were trimmed by 4 bases and 5 bases, with 18 bases remaining between them. DNA of the CDR3: TGTGCCAGCAGTTCCCCCCTGGTGGGGGATAACAATGAGCAGTTCTTC. This sequence encodes CASSSPLVGDNNEQFF.

At least ten counts were recorded for this clonotype. This chain joins TRBV7-9 and TRBJ2-7; 9 bases map to TRBD2. CDR1 SEHNR and CDR2 FQNEAQ come from the germline V gene (reference sequence). The V gene end was trimmed by 0 bases and the J gene end by 7 bases; junction bases not matched to a gene: 10. The CDR3 has 16 residues. This chain's CDR3 is CASSLAGTSTRGEQYF. The CDR3 bases are TGTGCCAGCAGCTTAGCCGGGACTAGCACCCGGGGAGAGCAGTACTTC.

As concerns this clonotype: It may be a read error: a sequence one base away is much more abundant. V gene TRBV24-1 combines with J gene TRBJ2-1; TRBD2 agrees at 8 bases. The CDR3 extends over 17 amino acids. Looked up from germline, CDR1 is KGHDR and CDR2 is SFDVKD. The DNA of the CDR3 is TGTGCCTCCAGTGATTCTATTATGCGGGGGGACTACAATGAGCAGTTCTTC. Amino acids: CASSDSIMRGDYNEQFF.

This clonotype was seen at least ten times. The chain couples TRBV9 to TRBJ2-1; 11 bases line up with TRBD1. Germline loops: CDR1 SGDLS, CDR2 YYNGEE. This CDR3 has 15 amino acids. V trimming: 3 bases; J trimming: 7 bases; junction bases outside the gene matches: 6. This CDR3 reads CASSEGTGGLNEQFF. As DNA, the CDR3 is TGTGCCAGCAGCGAAGGGACAGGGGGGTTGAATGAGCAGTTCTTC.

This clonotype was observed once. V gene TRBV20-1 combines with J gene TRBJ2-7; D may match TRBD1 or TRBD2 (6 bases each). From germline, CDR1 is DFQATT and CDR2 SNEGSKA (reference sequence). The CDR3 has 13 amino acids. Trimming took 0 bases from V and 5 from J, leaving 11 bases between them. CDR3 loop: CSAREGGRNEQYF. The CDR3 nucleotides are TGCAGTGCTAGAGAGGGGGGCCGCAACGAGCAGTACTTC.

The V gene is TRBV5-1, the J gene TRBJ2-1, with 14 bases aligning to TRBD2. The CDR3 is made up of 18 amino acids. The J segment lost 0 bases and the V segment lost 4 bases, leaving 6 bases of the junction unmatched. Germline V gene lookup returns CDR1 SGHRS and CDR2 YFSETQ. The DNA for the CDR3 is TGCGCCAGCAGCCTTAGGACTAGCGGGGGGAGCTCCTACAATGAGCAGTTCTTC. This gives the protein CASSLRTSGGSSYNEQFF.

This chain joins TRBV7-3 and TRBJ2-3; D remains ambiguous. V was cut by 5 bases and J by 9 bases, with 15 bases left in between. The CDR3 runs 13 residues. The germline V gene encodes CDR1 SGHTA and CDR2 FQGTGA. The CDR3 protein is CASSLPPSETQYF. In DNA, the CDR3 is TGTGCCAGCAGCCTCCCCCCCTCCGAAACGCAGTATTTT.

V is TRBV20-1 and J is TRBJ2-7, with 8 nucleotides matching TRBD1. V lost 5 bases, J lost 3 bases, and 6 bases stayed unmatched. This CDR3 comprises 13 residues. Germline V gene lookup returns CDR1 DFQATT and CDR2 SNEGSKA (reference sequence). The CDR3 sequence: CSAHDRGRYEQYF. The CDR3 DNA follows: TGCAGTGCTCATGACAGGGGTCGCTACGAGCAGTACTTC.

The chain uses TRBV14 and TRBJ2-1; 11 positions agree with TRBD2. CDR1 and CDR2 from the germline V gene are SGHDN and FVKESK. This CDR3 comprises 15 residues. V gave up 0 bases and J gave up 7 bases; unmatched junction bases: 2. CDR3 DNA: TGTGCCAGCAGCCAAGATCCTAGCGGGAGGAATGAGCAGTTCTTC. It encodes CASSQDPSGRNEQFF. The whole variable domain, remainder taken from reference TRBV14 and TRBJ2-1, is EAGVTQFPSHSVIEKGQTVTLRCDPISGHDNLYWYRRVMGKEIKFLLHFVKESKQDESGMPNNRFLAERTGGTYSTLKVQPAELEDSGVYFCASSQDPSGRNEQFFGPGTRLTVL.

The chain is built from TRBV7-8 and TRBJ2-5, with TRBD2 matching 8 bases. The CDR3 is made up of 14 amino acids. Germline V gene lookup returns CDR1 SGHVS and CDR2 FQNEAQ. With 5 bases clipped from V and 10 bases from J, the junction kept 12 bases outside the gene matches. CDR3 in DNA: TGTGCCAGCAGCGGGAGCGGGGGCCTTGAGGGCCAGTACTTC. Residues: CASSGSGGLEGQYF.